This TCR beta chain was obtained from a study of OX40 agonist ivuxolimab in advanced cancers. Study-wide context: Ivuxolimab was an agonistic, fully human IgG2 monoclonal antibody directed against OX40 (CD134), a costimulatory receptor. Of the roughly 50 dose-escalation patients, hepatocellular carcinoma was present in 19, melanoma in approximately 15, renal cell carcinoma in 9 and head and neck cancer in 9. The paper describes the monotherapy dose-escalation part (N ≈ 50 patients) of the phase I trial of ivuxolimab. Prior anti-PD-1, anti-PD-L1 or anti-CTLA-4 therapy was permitted, and checkpoint inhibitors had been received by 40% to 50% of dose-escalation patients. In the dose-escalation cohort, 82.7% of patients were male, and the mean age was about 55 years, with a range of 23 to 79. Intravenous ivuxolimab was administered to patients every 2 weeks at six dose levels: 0.01, 0.1, 0.3, 1.5, 3 and 10 mg/kg. Partial responses occurred in three dose-escalation patients, of whom one had hepatocellular carcinoma and two had cutaneous melanoma. The purpose of peripheral TCRbeta sequencing was to test whether ivuxolimab changed TCR sequence diversity and led to clonal T-cell expansion. Summary of the overall study and its limitations: In the 0.1-3.0 mg/kg groups, partial responders were among the patients with the lowest normalized peripheral clonal expansion, particularly in CD8+ T cells. Low levels of normalized T-cell clonal expansion were also seen in some patients who did not respond. After ivuxolimab, expanded clones were on average more numerous among CD8+ T cells than among CD4+ T cells. Which antigens the clonally expanded peripheral T cells were specific for was not determined. Clonal expansion of both CD4+ and CD8+ blood T cells was observed from baseline to week 6 at doses 0.1 to 3.0 mg/kg.

Of note for this clone: Its antigen is currently not known. No base-level quality is on record; no much larger clone is a single base apart.

The CDR3 contains 15 residues, cysteine and phenylalanine counted. The sequence is cut down to CDR3 DNA, 45 bases in frame from base 1. Per the germline V gene, SGHVS is the CDR1 and FQNEAQ is the CDR2. The germline V and J ends show losses of 5 bases and 2 bases respectively, and no gene match explains 6 bases of the junction. For sequencing of the TCRbeta CDR3 region, genomic DNA was extracted from the sorted cells. TCRbeta CDR3 regions were sequenced using the immunoSEQ Assay. TCRdb's version of the immuneACCESS table is confined to in-frame rearrangements and falls short of the full clone set. An unresolved V gene accounts for under half of the shortfall where checked; the remainder is of unknown origin. Here the sample has 70,000 to 90,000 clones; about 90% occur a single time. 8.4% of the sample rests with the top ten. Patients with autoimmune disease history or receiving systemic immunosuppression were excluded from the trial. Peripheral blood for TCR sequencing was collected from all dose cohorts at baseline, on cycle 4 day 1, and on cycle 7 day 1. The samples were drawn from a first-in-human, open-label, multicenter phase I dose-escalation trial of ivuxolimab. Adults with locally advanced or metastatic head and neck squamous cell, hepatocellular, melanoma or renal cell carcinoma were enrolled in the trial. CD4+ and CD8+ T cells were sorted separately from peripheral blood before TCR sequencing.

Source: CD4+ or CD8+ T cells sorted from blood, taken in a trial of the OX40 agonist ivuxolimab. This clonotype originated in an adult with an advanced solid tumor such as melanoma, head and neck, liver or kidney cancer. Recombination connected TRBV7-8 to TRBJ2-1, and 7 junction bases match TRBD1. The DNA reads TGTGCCAGCAGCATACAGGGGATAGCCTACAATGAGCAGTTCTTC. This sequence encodes CASSIQGIAYNEQFF.